The next 28 T cell receptor beta chains were all read from a single sample in a study of patients and donors after allogeneic stem cell transplantation. TCRdb analysed the RT-PCR reads with MiXCR anew, one entry per CDR3 protein. The sample has 400,000 to 500,000 distinct CDR3 sequences, 15% to 20% seen once. Sequencing used blood, either unsorted or a sorted T cell fraction (not recorded which). The receptors stem from a human donor who was either an allogeneic HSCT recipient or a stem cell or donor lymphocyte infusion donor (not recorded which). It is not recorded whose cells these are; they may come from a transplant donor.

This clonotype was counted a few times. The CDR3 DNA is TGTGCCAGCAGCGTAGGAGGGGGACAGGGTGGGACTGAAGCTTTCTTT. This translates into CASSVGGGQGGTEAFF. This chain connects TRBV9 to TRBJ1-1; the match to TRBD1 covers 9 bases. J gave up 5 bases and V 0 bases, and 8 bases lay outside the gene matches. Germline assignment: CDR1 SGDLS and CDR2 YYNGEE. The CDR3 consists of 16 residues.

This chain joins TRBV7-2 and TRBJ1-1; D is uncertain. Germline assignment: CDR1 SGHTA and CDR2 FQGNSA. The CDR3 contains 16 residues. V lost 5 bases, J lost 6 bases, and 22 bases lay in between. CDR3: CASSHGKTFSGSEAFF. CDR3 nucleotides: TGTGCCAGCAGCCACGGGAAGACTTTTTCGGGCTCTGAAGCTTTCTTT.

The chain combines TRBV20-1 with TRBJ1-5; 8 nucleotides align to TRBD1. Germline assignment: CDR1 DFQATT and CDR2 SNEGSKA (reference sequence). This CDR3 contains 14 residues. The trim removed 0 bases at V and 6 bases at J, leaving 4 bases unmatched. The CDR3 DNA is TGCAGTGCTAGAGAGACAGGGGTTGGTCAGCCCCAGCATTTT. It specifies CSARETGVGQPQHF.

This clonotype was counted between two and nine times. This chain uses TRBV29-1 with TRBJ2-2, with 7 bases that match TRBD1. The V segment lost 4 bases and the J segment 4 bases; nucleotides outside the gene matches: 3. Germline V gene lookup returns CDR1 SQVTM and CDR2 ANQGSEA. The CDR3 spans 13 residues. CDR3 nucleotide sequence: TGCAGCGTTGGACAGGGTTCCACCGGGGAGCTGTTTTTT. The encoded protein is CSVGQGSTGELFF.

The V and J genes are TRBV20-1 and TRBJ1-6; D call uncertain. The CDR3 extends over 13 amino acids. The V end was cut by 4 bases, the J end by 4 bases, with 8 bases between. CDR1 is DFQATT and CDR2 is SNEGSKA in the germline V gene (reference sequence). CDR3 bases: TGCAGTGCTACCGGACGGTATAATTCACCCCTCCACTTT. Encoded protein: CSATGRYNSPLHF.

The chain couples TRBV7-9 to TRBJ1-5; D is possibly TRBD1 (6 bases). The CDR3 is 15 amino acids. Germline values: CDR1 SEHNR, CDR2 FQNEAQ (reference sequence). Trimming shortened V by 5 bases and J by 0 bases, and 11 bases separated the two germline ends. The DNA of the CDR3 is TGTGCCAGCAGCAGATCAGGGGCTAGCAATCAGCCCCAGCATTTT. Translating it yields CASSRSGASNQPQHF.

V and J are TRBV20-1 and TRBJ2-7, with TRBD1 matching over 9 bases. Looked up from germline, CDR1 is DFQATT and CDR2 is SNEGSKA (reference sequence). The CDR3 sequence is 14 residues long. Losses at the gene ends were 8 bases for V and 6 bases for J; bases not matched to a gene: 14. The CDR3, as DNA: TGCAGTTTCCCCTTTAGGGACAGGGCAGGCGAGCAGTACTTC. It encodes CSFPFRDRAGEQYF.

This clonotype has a handful of counts. The chain uses TRBV19 and TRBJ2-7; the D gene is possibly TRBD1 (5 bases). Deletions cut 3 bases from V and 1 base from J, with 10 bases between. The CDR3 spans 14 residues. Germline values: CDR1 LNHDA, CDR2 SQIVND (reference sequence). The CDR3 bases are TGTGCCAGTAGTATTAGGGCAGGGTCCTACGAGCAGTACTTC. It is translated as CASSIRAGSYEQYF.

The rearrangement links TRBV7-9 to TRBJ2-2, with TRBD2 identical over 9 bases. Looked up from germline, CDR1 is SEHNR and CDR2 is FQNEAQ (reference sequence). The CDR3 sequence is 16 residues long. V was clipped by 3 bases and J by 4 bases; unmatched bases: 6. This CDR3 reads CASSLILAGITGELFF. DNA of the CDR3: TGTGCCAGCAGCTTGATCCTAGCGGGAATCACCGGGGAGCTGTTTTTT.

This clonotype was detected only a few times. The V and J genes are TRBV30 and TRBJ1-1; 8 bases line up with TRBD1. CDR1 GTSNPN and CDR2 SVGIG come from the germline V gene (reference sequence). This CDR3 is built from 16 residues. The ends lost 7 bases at V and 4 bases at J; junction bases unmatched: 17. CDR3 coding DNA: TGTGCCTCGACGATGAGACAGGGGATCCGGAGCACTGAAGCTTTCTTT. Its protein product is CASTMRQGIRSTEAFF.

This clonotype was observed a few times. As DNA, the CDR3 is TGTGCCAGCAGCTTGTACCCCGACAGGTTTTACGATACGCAGTATTTT. Translation: CASSLYPDRFYDTQYF. The rearrangement joins TRBV7-2 to TRBJ2-3; D is possibly TRBD1 (6 bases). Trimming pared 3 bases from V and 6 bases from J, leaving 19 bases between. CDR1 is SGHTA, CDR2 FQGNSA, per germline. This CDR3 spans 16 amino acids. The complete variable domain, with remaining parts taken from reference TRBV7-2 and TRBJ2-3, reads GAGVSQSPSNKVTEKGKDVELRCDPISGHTALYWYRQSLGQGLEFLIYFQGNSAPDKSGLPSDRFSAERTGGSVSTLTIQRTQQEDSAVYLCASSLYPDRFYDTQYFGPGTRLTVL.

This sequence joins TRBV9 and TRBJ1-1; 7 bases line up with TRBD1. Germline V gene lookup returns CDR1 SGDLS and CDR2 YYNGEE. The length of the CDR3 is 15 residues. V lost 0 bases and J lost 4; bases outside the gene matches: 6. CDR3 bases: TGTGCCAGCAGCGTAGAAGGGGGCGCGGGCACTGAAGCTTTCTTT. Translating it yields CASSVEGGAGTEAFF.

This clonotype turned up a few times. The chain links TRBV14 to TRBJ2-2; D remains unclear. CDR1 is SGHDN, CDR2 FVKESK, per germline. The CDR3 runs 16 residues. The V end was cut by 0 bases, the J end by 0 bases, with 8 bases between. The CDR3 nucleotides are TGTGCCAGCAGCCAAGACGCCTTCGCGAACACCGGGGAGCTGTTTTTT. Translation: CASSQDAFANTGELFF.

This chain connects TRBV7-6 to TRBJ2-3; 10 bases align to TRBD2. CDR1 is SGHVS and CDR2 is FNYEAQ in the germline V gene. With 3 bases clipped from V and 6 bases from J, the junction kept 3 bases outside the gene matches. This CDR3 has 14 residues. The CDR3 DNA sequence: TGTGCCAGCAGCTTGGGGACTAGCGTGGATACGCAGTATTTT. Translation gives CASSLGTSVDTQYF. The full variable domain, rest sourced from reference TRBV7-6 and TRBJ2-3, is GAGVSQSPRYKVTKRGQDVALRCDPISGHVSLYWYRQALGQGPEFLTYFNYEAQQDKSGLPNDRFSAERPEGSISTLTIQRTEQRDSAMYRCASSLGTSVDTQYFGPGTRLTVL.

The sample holds many counts of this clonotype. This chain links TRBV29-1 with TRBJ2-1; 12 positions agree with TRBD2. Germline CDR1 is SQVTM and CDR2 is ANQGSEA. The CDR3 is 13 amino acids. Unmatched junction bases numbered 0, after V lost 4 bases and J lost 5 bases. This CDR3 reads CSVGTSGDNEQFF. The CDR3 DNA follows: TGCAGCGTTGGGACTAGCGGGGACAATGAGCAGTTCTTC.

Ten or more counts support this clonotype. The rearrangement joins TRBV5-6 to TRBJ2-1; 10 nucleotides agree with TRBD1. V was pared by 7 bases and J by 7 bases, with 11 bases of the junction left unmatched. The CDR3 covers 15 residues. In germline, CDR1 is SGHDT, CDR2 YYEEEE. DNA of the CDR3: TGTGCCAGCGTTTGGTGGGGGACAGGGGCAAATGAGCAGTTCTTC. Translating gives CASVWWGTGANEQFF.

The sample holds a few counts of this clonotype. This chain connects TRBV10-3 to TRBJ1-1; TRBD1 is a possible D gene (5 bases). The CDR3 has 16 residues. CDR1 ENHRY and CDR2 SYGVKD come from the germline V gene. The V end was cut by 4 bases, the J end by 0 bases, with 15 bases between. CDR3 protein: CAISGAGGNMNTEAFF. CDR3 nucleotide sequence: TGTGCCATCAGTGGGGCCGGGGGGAACATGAACACTGAAGCTTTCTTT.

CDR3 in amino acids: CSVEREDGGYWDTEAFF. The CDR3 coding sequence is TGCAGCGTTGAACGAGAGGACGGGGGTTATTGGGACACTGAAGCTTTCTTT. The chain has TRBV29-1 and TRBJ1-1; tentatively, D is TRBD1 (5 bases). Germline V CDR1 and CDR2: SQVTM, ANQGSEA. V was shortened by 2 bases and J by 3 bases, with 22 bases between the two germline ends. The CDR3 has 17 residues.

The rearrangement uses TRBV12-3 or TRBV12-4 and TRBJ2-2; no clear D. V was pared by 5 bases and J by 3 bases, with 4 bases between. The CDR3 has 12 residues. For the CDR3, the DNA is TGTGCCAGCAGTGGATACACCGGGGAGCTGTTTTTT. This encodes CASSGYTGELFF.

The chain links TRBV6-5 to TRBJ2-1; possible D gene TRBD1, 6 bases. The CDR3 length is 18 residues. The ends were cut back, 0 bases at V and 9 bases at J, with 24 bases in the middle. Germline values: CDR1 MNHEY, CDR2 SVGAGI. The CDR3 sequence: CASSYSIRGPAGDIEQFF. The CDR3 DNA follows: TGTGCCAGCAGTTACTCGATTAGAGGACCCGCAGGGGATATTGAGCAGTTCTTC.

This clonotype was observed a few times. The chain joins TRBV12-3 or TRBV12-4 to TRBJ1-2, with D unresolved. V was shortened by 6 bases and J by 8 bases, with 16 bases between the two germline ends. The CDR3 extends over 13 amino acids. The CDR3 region is CASSTDGPGGYTF. The CDR3 DNA reads as TGTGCCAGCAGCACCGACGGACCTGGGGGCTACACCTTC.

This clonotype occurred once. This chain connects TRBV29-1 to TRBJ1-5, with D maybe TRBD1 (6 bases). Per germline, CDR1 SQVTM and CDR2 ANQGSEA. Trimming stripped 7 bases from V and 4 bases from J, with 17 bases between. This CDR3 is 14 amino acids long. CDR3 sequence (DNA): TGCAGCGCTAAACTGGACAGCCAGAATCAGCCCCAGCATTTT. It codes for CSAKLDSQNQPQHF.

The V gene is TRBV10-3, the J gene TRBJ1-1, with TRBD1 matching 8 bases. After removal of 2 bases from V and 10 bases from J, the junction contained 0 bases not matched to a gene. The length of the CDR3 is 11 residues. CDR1 and CDR2 (germline): ENHRY, SYGVKD. The CDR3 DNA follows: TGTGCCATCAGTGAGGGACAGGGAGCTTTCTTT. Translation gives CAISEGQGAFF.

This clonotype was seen a handful of times. The chain recombines TRBV6-5 with TRBJ1-6; 8 nucleotides agree with TRBD1. V trimming: 5 bases; J trimming: 14 bases; junction bases outside the gene matches: 2. CDR3 length: 11 amino acids. Looked up from germline, CDR1 is MNHEY and CDR2 is SVGAGI. The CDR3 reads CASSTGGSLHF. The CDR3 bases are TGTGCCAGCAGTACAGGGGGGTCCCTCCACTTT.

This clonotype was picked up many times. The rearrangement uses TRBV7-2 and TRBJ2-1; 11 nucleotides align to TRBD2. The CDR3 has 15 residues. In germline, CDR1 is SGHTA, CDR2 FQGNSA. With 4 bases clipped from V and 10 bases from J, the junction kept 9 bases outside the gene matches. CDR3 amino acids: CASSYTSGSTWEQFF. The CDR3 nucleotides read TGTGCCAGCAGCTATACTAGCGGGAGTACCTGGGAGCAGTTCTTC.

This clonotype has only a few counts. This sequence joins TRBV7-3 and TRBJ2-1; D remains unclear. The CDR3 runs to 15 residues. Germline V gene lookup returns CDR1 SGHTA and CDR2 FQGTGA. V was cut by 1 base and J by 4 bases, with 11 bases left in between. The CDR3 DNA reads as TGTGCCAGCAGCTTAATATCCGCAGGATACAATGAGCAGTTCTTC. It encodes CASSLISAGYNEQFF.

The chain has TRBV20-1 and TRBJ2-5; TRBD1 aligns across 7 bases. This CDR3 comprises 13 residues. The germline V gene encodes CDR1 DFQATT and CDR2 SNEGSKA (reference sequence). After removal of 4 bases from V and 2 bases from J, the junction contained 4 bases not matched to a gene. The DNA for the CDR3 is TGCAGTGCTATTCGGACAGGACAAGAGACCCAGTACTTC. Residues: CSAIRTGQETQYF.

This clonotype occurred a few times. CDR3 sequence: CASTRALAHSYNEQFF. For the CDR3, the DNA is TGTGCCAGCACCAGAGCCCTAGCGCACTCCTACAATGAGCAGTTCTTC. The chain couples TRBV12-3 or TRBV12-4 to TRBJ2-1, with a tentative D call TRBD2 (6 bases). The CDR3 is 16 amino acids. Trimming took off 7 bases at V and 0 bases at J, with 16 bases between the two ends.